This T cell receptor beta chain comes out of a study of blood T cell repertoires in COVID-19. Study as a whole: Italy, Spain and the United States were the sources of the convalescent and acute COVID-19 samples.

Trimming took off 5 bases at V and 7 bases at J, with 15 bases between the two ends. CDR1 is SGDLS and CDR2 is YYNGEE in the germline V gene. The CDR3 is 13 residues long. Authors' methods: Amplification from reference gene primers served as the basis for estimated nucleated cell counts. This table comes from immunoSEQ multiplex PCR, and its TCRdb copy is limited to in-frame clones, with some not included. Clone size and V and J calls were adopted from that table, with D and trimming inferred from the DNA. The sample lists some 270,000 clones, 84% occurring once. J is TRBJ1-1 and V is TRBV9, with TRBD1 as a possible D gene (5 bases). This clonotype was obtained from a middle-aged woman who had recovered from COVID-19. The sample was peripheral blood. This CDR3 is CASSPDRGGEAFF. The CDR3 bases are TGTGCCAGCAGTCCTGACCGCGGGGGTGAAGCTTTCTTT.